The clone carrying this T cell receptor beta chain has ten or more counts. Between the trimmed V and J ends, which lost 2 bases and 4 bases, there was a span of 15 bases. Germline lookup yields CDR1 LGHDT and CDR2 YNNKEL (reference sequence). The CDR3 sequence is 16 residues long. This entry comes from a study of blood T cell repertoires in COVID-19. Study-wide context: COVID-19 samples, acute and convalescent, were from the United States, Italy and Spain. The analysed material was cDNA or gDNA that came from T cells, B-cell-depleted T cells, or PBMCs.

How the authors handled the data: Using reference gene primer amplification, nucleated cell counts were estimated. Produced via immunoSEQ multiplex PCR; TCRdb's table is partial and in-frame only. V, J and clone size derive from that table, while D and trimming were established from the DNA sequence. The sample carries about 140,000 clones, about 80% recorded once. The sequenced sample was peripheral blood. The receptor was isolated from a man between 65 and 79 years old who had recovered from COVID-19. The chain links TRBV3-1 (or the pseudogene TRBV3-2) to TRBJ1-3; D is perhaps TRBD1 (6 bases). The CDR3 nucleotides read TGTGCCAGCAGCCAACGCGGACAGTTCTCAGGAAACACCATATATTTT. This translates into CASSQRGQFSGNTIYF.